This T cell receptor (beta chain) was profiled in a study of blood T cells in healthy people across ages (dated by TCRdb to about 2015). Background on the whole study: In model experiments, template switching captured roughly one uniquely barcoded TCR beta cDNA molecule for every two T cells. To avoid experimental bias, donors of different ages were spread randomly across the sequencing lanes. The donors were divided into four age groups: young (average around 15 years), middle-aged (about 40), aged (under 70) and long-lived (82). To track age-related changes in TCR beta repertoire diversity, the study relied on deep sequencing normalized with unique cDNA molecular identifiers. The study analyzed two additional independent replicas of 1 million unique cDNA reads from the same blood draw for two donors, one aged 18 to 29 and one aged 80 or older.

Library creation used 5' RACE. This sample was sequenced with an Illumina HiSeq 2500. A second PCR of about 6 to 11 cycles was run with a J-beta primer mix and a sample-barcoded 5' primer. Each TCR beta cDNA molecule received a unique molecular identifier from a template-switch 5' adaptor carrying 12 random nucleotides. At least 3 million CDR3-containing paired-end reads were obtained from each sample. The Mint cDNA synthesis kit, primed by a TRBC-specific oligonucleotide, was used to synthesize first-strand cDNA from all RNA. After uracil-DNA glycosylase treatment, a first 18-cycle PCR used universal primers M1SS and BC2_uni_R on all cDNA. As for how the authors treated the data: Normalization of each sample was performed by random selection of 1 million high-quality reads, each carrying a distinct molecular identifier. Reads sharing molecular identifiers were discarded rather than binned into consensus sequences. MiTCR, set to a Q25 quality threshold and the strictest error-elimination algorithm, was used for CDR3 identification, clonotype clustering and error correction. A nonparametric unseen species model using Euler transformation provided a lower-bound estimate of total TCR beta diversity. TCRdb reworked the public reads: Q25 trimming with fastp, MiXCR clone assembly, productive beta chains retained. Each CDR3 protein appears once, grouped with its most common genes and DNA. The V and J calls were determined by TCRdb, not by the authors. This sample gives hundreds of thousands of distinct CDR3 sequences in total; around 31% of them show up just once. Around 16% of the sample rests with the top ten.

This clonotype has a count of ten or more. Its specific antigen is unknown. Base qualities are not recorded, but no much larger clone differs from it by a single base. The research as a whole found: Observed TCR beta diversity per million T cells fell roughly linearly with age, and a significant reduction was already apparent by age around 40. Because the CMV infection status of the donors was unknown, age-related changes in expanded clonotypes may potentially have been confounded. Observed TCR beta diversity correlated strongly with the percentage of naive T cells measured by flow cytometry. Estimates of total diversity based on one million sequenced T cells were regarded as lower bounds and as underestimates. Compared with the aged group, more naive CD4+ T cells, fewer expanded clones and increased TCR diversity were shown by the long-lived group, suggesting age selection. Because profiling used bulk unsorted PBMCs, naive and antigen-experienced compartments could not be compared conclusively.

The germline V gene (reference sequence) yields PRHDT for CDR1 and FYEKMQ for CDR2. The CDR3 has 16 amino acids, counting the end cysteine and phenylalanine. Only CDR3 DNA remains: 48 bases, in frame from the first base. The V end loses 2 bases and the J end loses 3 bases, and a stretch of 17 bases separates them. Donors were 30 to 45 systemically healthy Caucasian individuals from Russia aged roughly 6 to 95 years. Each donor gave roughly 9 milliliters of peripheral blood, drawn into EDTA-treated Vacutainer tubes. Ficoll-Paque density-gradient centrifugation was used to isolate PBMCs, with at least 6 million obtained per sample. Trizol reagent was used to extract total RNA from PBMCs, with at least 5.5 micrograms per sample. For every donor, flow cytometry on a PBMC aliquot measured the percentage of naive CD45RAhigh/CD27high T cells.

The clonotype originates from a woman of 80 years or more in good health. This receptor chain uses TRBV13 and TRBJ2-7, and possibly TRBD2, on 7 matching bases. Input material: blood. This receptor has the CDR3 CASSLWGGRGGYEQYF. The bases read TGTGCCAGCAGCTTATGGGGGGGCAGAGGAGGCTACGAGCAGTACTTC.